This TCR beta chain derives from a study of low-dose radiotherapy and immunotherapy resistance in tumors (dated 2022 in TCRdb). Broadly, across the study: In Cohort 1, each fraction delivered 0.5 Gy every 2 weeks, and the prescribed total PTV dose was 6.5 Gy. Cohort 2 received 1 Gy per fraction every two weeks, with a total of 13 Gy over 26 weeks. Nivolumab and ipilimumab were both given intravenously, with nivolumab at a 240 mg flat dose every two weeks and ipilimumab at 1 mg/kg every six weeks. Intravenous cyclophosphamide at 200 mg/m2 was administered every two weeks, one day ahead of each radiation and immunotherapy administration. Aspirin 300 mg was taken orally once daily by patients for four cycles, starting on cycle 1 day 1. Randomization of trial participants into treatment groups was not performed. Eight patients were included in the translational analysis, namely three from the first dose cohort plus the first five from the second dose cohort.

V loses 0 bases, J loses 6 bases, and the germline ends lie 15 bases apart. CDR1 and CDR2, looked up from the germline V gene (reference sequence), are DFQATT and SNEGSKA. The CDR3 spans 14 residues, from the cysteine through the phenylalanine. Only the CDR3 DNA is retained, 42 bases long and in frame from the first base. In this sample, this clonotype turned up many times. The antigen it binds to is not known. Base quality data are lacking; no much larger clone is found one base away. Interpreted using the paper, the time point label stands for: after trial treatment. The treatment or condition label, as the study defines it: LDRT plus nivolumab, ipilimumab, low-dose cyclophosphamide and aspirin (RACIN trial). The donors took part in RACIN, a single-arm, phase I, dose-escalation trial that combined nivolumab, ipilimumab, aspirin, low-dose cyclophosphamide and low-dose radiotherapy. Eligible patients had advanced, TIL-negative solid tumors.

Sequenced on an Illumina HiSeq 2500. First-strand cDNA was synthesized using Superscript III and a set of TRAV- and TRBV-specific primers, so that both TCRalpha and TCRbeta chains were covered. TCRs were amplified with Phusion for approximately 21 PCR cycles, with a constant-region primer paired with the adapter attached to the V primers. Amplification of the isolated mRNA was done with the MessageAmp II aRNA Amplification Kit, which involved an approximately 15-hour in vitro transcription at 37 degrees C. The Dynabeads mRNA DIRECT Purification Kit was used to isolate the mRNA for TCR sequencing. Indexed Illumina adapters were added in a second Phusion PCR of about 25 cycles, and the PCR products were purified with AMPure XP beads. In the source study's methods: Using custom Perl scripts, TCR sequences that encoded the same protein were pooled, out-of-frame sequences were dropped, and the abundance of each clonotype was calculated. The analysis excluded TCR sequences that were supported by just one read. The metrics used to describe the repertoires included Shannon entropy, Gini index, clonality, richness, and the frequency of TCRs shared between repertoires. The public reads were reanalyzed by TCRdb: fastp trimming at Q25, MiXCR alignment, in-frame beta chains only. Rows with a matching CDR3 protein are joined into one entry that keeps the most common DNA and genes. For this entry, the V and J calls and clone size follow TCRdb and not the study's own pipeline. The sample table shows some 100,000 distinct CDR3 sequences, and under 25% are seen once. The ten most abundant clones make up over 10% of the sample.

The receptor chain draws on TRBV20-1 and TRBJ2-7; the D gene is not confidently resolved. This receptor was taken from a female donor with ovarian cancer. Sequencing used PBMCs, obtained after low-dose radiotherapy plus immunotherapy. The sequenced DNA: TGCAGTGCTAGAGATGATCCTAGTGGGGTCGAGCAGTACTTC. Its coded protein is CSARDDPSGVEQYF.